The 21 T cell receptor beta chains given below trace back to one sample, sequenced in a study of vaccination effects on CD4 cells after COVID-19. For these TCRs, the target antigens are not known. The assay was immunoSEQ multiplex PCR, and TCRdb's table has in-frame clones only and misses some. The profile shows about 46,000 clones, 74% of them singletons. Subsequent to roughly 9 days of culture, CD4+ T cells were isolated. This person caught SARS-CoV-2 sometime from March to December 2020, and PCR testing confirmed the infection. All study participants received two doses of BNT162b2 or mRNA-1273 vaccine. Sequenced here: CD4+ T cells from PBMCs cultured without peptide, sampled after COVID-19 vaccination. Receptors were obtained from a human donor who had a prior SARS-CoV-2 infection.

This clone was seen just once. The V and J genes are TRBV27 and TRBJ2-3; D unclear. Germline-derived CDR1 and CDR2 are MNHEY and SMNVEV (reference sequence). V was cut by 0 bases and J by 0 bases, with 4 bases left in between. The CDR3 has 14 amino acids. The CDR3 region has the DNA TGTGCCAGCAGTTTATCTGTTAGCACAGATACGCAGTATTTT. This translates into CASSLSVSTDTQYF.

This clone showed up just a few times. The V gene is TRBV2, the J gene TRBJ1-1; D remains unclear. The CDR3 contains 11 residues. The germline CDR1 and CDR2 sequences are SNHLY and FYNNEI. V lost 7 bases, J lost 1 base, and 4 bases lay in between. This chain's CDR3 is CASKRNTEAFF. In DNA form, the CDR3 reads TGTGCCAGCAAGCGGAACACTGAAGCTTTCTTT.

The rearrangement links TRBV25-1 to TRBJ1-2; D is possibly TRBD1 (5 bases). Looked up from germline, CDR1 is MGHDK and CDR2 is SYGVNS. There are 13 residues in the CDR3. V was pared by 7 bases and J by 4 bases, with 13 bases between. In DNA form, the CDR3 reads TGTGCCAGCAATAAGGGGTTCGGCTATGGCTACACCTTC. Its protein is CASNKGFGYGYTF.

V and J are TRBV7-3 and TRBJ2-5, with no clear D. V was trimmed by 1 base and J by 1 base, leaving 4 bases between them. CDR1 SGHTA and CDR2 FQGTGA come from the germline V gene. CDR3 length: 13 residues. CDR3 amino acids: CASSLSFQETQYF. The CDR3 nucleotides are TGTGCCAGCAGCTTAAGTTTCCAAGAGACCCAGTACTTC.

This clone was detected a few times. This chain connects TRBV20-1 to TRBJ2-7; D possibly matches TRBD1 or TRBD2 (5 bases each). The CDR3 spans 8 residues. Germline CDR1 DFQATT, CDR2 SNEGSKA (reference sequence). CDR3 protein: CRGTEQYF. CDR3 sequence (DNA): TGCAGGGGGACCGAGCAGTACTTC.

V is TRBV15 and J is TRBJ2-7; TRBD1 might be the D (6 bases). The CDR3 spans 15 residues. Trimming left V 6 bases short and J 0 bases short, with 15 bases between. Germline V gene data show CDR1 as LNHNV and CDR2 as YYDKDF (reference sequence). The CDR3 loop is CATSSGQPGSYEQYF. In DNA, the CDR3 is TGTGCCACCAGTTCGGGACAACCTGGCTCCTACGAGCAGTACTTC.

This clone came up a few times. This chain uses TRBV11-2 with TRBJ2-5, with D possibly matching TRBD2 (5 bases). Germline V gene lookup returns CDR1 SGHAT and CDR2 FQNNGV. The ends were cut back, 3 bases at V and 5 bases at J, with 10 bases in the middle. This CDR3 comprises 13 residues. CDR3 coding DNA: TGTGCCAGCAGCTTCGACTATCGGGAGACCCAGTACTTC. It codes for CASSFDYRETQYF.

V gene TRBV7-2 combines with J gene TRBJ1-4; D is unresolved. V lost 3 bases to trimming and J lost 4 bases, with 9 bases between them. The CDR3 has 14 amino acids. Germline CDR1 is SGHTA and CDR2 is FQGNSA. The CDR3 sequence is CASSFSDNNEKLFF. CDR3 DNA: TGTGCCAGCAGCTTCTCGGATAATAATGAAAAACTGTTTTTT.

The chain links TRBV5-1 to TRBJ2-7, with TRBD1 identical over 8 bases. In germline, CDR1 is SGHRS, CDR2 YFSETQ. The CDR3 is 15 amino acids. The V gene end was trimmed by 4 bases and the J gene end by 5 bases; junction bases not matched to a gene: 11. The CDR3 DNA is TGCGCCAGCAGCCTACAGGACAGGGCGGTGGACGAGCAGTACTTC. Protein: CASSLQDRAVDEQYF.

The gene calls are TRBV13 and TRBJ2-3, with TRBD2 matching 10 bases. The CDR3 length is 17 residues. CDR1 is PRHDT and CDR2 is FYEKMQ in the germline V gene (reference sequence). After removal of 4 bases from V and 0 bases from J, the junction contained 7 bases not matched to a gene. CDR3 coding DNA: TGTGCCAGCAGCTACCGACTAGCGGGTAAAAGCACAGATACGCAGTATTTT. Amino acid sequence: CASSYRLAGKSTDTQYF.

The V call is TRBV11-2, the J call TRBJ2-3; maybe TRBD2 (6 bases). This CDR3 spans 18 amino acids. Germline values: CDR1 SGHAT, CDR2 FQNNGV. V was cut by 5 bases and J by 3 bases, with 24 bases left in between. The CDR3 reads CASSPGRSRERRTDTQYF. The CDR3 DNA follows: TGTGCCAGCAGCCCAGGGAGGAGCCGAGAAAGGAGGACAGATACGCAGTATTTT.

J is TRBJ1-1 and V is TRBV7-9, with 7 bases lining up with TRBD1. Germline CDR1 is SEHNR and CDR2 is FQNEAQ (reference sequence). With 7 bases clipped from V and 10 bases from J, the junction kept 6 bases outside the gene matches. The CDR3 covers 11 residues. The DNA for the CDR3 is TGTGCCAGCACCACCGGACAGGTAGCTTTCTTT. Encoded protein: CASTTGQVAFF.

The rearrangement links TRBV7-3 to TRBJ1-4; no firm D call. The CDR3 has 13 amino acids. Per the germline V gene, CDR1 is SGHTA and CDR2 is FQGTGA. V lost 5 bases and J 8 bases, leaving 12 bases between the germline ends. CDR3 protein: CASSLQPGEKLFF. The CDR3 DNA is TGTGCCAGCAGCCTCCAGCCCGGCGAAAAACTGTTTTTT. Variable domain in full (rest from reference TRBV7-3 and TRBJ1-4): GAGVSQTPSNKVTEKGKYVELRCDPISGHTALYWYRQSLGQGPEFLIYFQGTGAADDSGLPNDRFFAVRPEGSVSTLKIQRTERGDSAVYLCASSLQPGEKLFFGSGTQLSVL.

The rearrangement joins TRBV18 to TRBJ2-1; 8 nucleotides align to TRBD2. The CDR3 spans 14 residues. CDR1 is KGHSH and CDR2 is LQKENI in the germline V gene. After removal of 3 bases from V and 6 bases from J, the junction contained 4 bases not matched to a gene. The CDR3 nucleotides read TGTGCCAGCTCACCGGGACTAGAAAGCAATGAGCAGTTCTTC. As protein: CASSPGLESNEQFF.

The J gene is TRBJ1-6, the V gene TRBV19, with D hard to call. The germline V gene encodes CDR1 LNHDA and CDR2 SQIVND (reference sequence). Trimming cost V 5 bases and J 6 bases, with 11 bases left between them. The CDR3 spans 14 residues. CDR3 bases: TGTGCCAGTAGTCAGACCGTTACTAATTCACCCCTCCACTTT. This gives the protein CASSQTVTNSPLHF.

The chain combines TRBV5-1 with TRBJ2-4; the D call may be TRBD1 or TRBD2 (7 bases each). Deletions cut 3 bases from V and 8 bases from J, with 21 bases between. Germline V gene sequence: CDR1 SGHRS, CDR2 YFSETQ. The CDR3 length is 16 residues. CDR3 residues: CASSSNHQGEGDIQYF. The CDR3 DNA reads as TGCGCCAGCAGCTCAAACCATCAGGGGGAGGGTGACATTCAGTACTTC.

Remarks on this clone: A read error may produce the germline difference seen at one junction end. The DNA of the CDR3 is TGCGCCAGCAGCTTGGATAAATCACCCCTCCACTTT. This gives the protein CASSLDKSPLHF. The V call is TRBV5-1, the J call TRBJ1-6; D is uncertain. This CDR3 is built from 12 residues. Germline loops: CDR1 SGHRS, CDR2 YFSETQ.

The rearrangement uses TRBV9 and TRBJ2-1; 8 bases line up with TRBD2. The trim removed 4 bases at V and 1 base at J, leaving 10 bases unmatched. This CDR3 has 17 residues. CDR1 and CDR2 (germline): SGDLS, YYNGEE. The CDR3 reads CASSFSVGLGSYNEQFF. The DNA of the CDR3 is TGTGCCAGCAGCTTCAGTGTGGGACTAGGATCCTACAATGAGCAGTTCTTC. Combining the CDR3 with reference TRBV9 and TRBJ2-1 gives the whole variable domain DSGVTQTPKHLITATGQRVTLRCSPRSGDLSVYWYQQSLDQGLQFLIQYYNGEERAKGNILERFSAQQFPDLHSELNLSSLELGDSALYFCASSFSVGLGSYNEQFFGPGTRLTVL.

This sequence joins TRBV14 and TRBJ1-4; D is unresolved. CDR1 is SGHDN, CDR2 FVKESK, per germline. V was clipped by 4 bases and J by 0 bases, with 9 bases between them. The CDR3 runs 15 residues. CDR3 coding DNA: TGTGCCAGCAGCCGACCGACCGCAACTAATGAAAAACTGTTTTTT. Its translation: CASSRPTATNEKLFF.

This sequence joins TRBV11-2 and TRBJ2-5; no firm D call. The CDR3 covers 13 residues. In germline, CDR1 is SGHAT, CDR2 FQNNGV. V was shortened by 8 bases and J by 5 bases, with 15 bases between the two germline ends. The CDR3 nucleotides read TGTGCCAGCGCTGGGGATGTGCTGGAGACCCAGTACTTC. This translates into CASAGDVLETQYF.

The chain is built from TRBV20-1 and TRBJ2-7; D is unresolved. The CDR3 length is 11 residues. Germline CDR1 is DFQATT and CDR2 is SNEGSKA (reference sequence). V was trimmed by 2 bases and J by 1 base, leaving 3 bases between them. The CDR3 reads CSARQSYEQYF. The DNA for the CDR3 is TGCAGTGCTAGACAGTCCTACGAGCAGTACTTC.